This is a list of T cell receptor beta chains from one sample in a study of cytomegalovirus exposure and HLA in healthy donors. The repertoire was sequenced with immunoSEQ multiplex PCR; TCRdb's copy has only in-frame clones and lacks some. The repertoire holds over 150,000 clones, roughly 80% seen once, with 4% to 5% in the top ten. Sequenced material: PBMCs. The receptors were gathered from a man younger than 45 in good health and CMV-seronegative. Each CDR3 is given with its conserved first and last residue. The D gene is left open where the match is weak. Rows may omit the clone size; those that give it use once, few, many or a size class.

>NA|TRBD1|TRBJ1-1|TRBV19
TGTGCCAGTAGTATATGGACAGGGGTGGGTCGGACTGAAGCTTTCTTT
CASSIWTGVGRTEAFF
>NA|NA|TRBJ2-7|TRBV5-1
TGCGCCAGCAGCTCCCTCTTAGATGGCGAGCAGTACTTC
CASSSLLDGEQYF
>NA|TRBD2|TRBJ2-7|TRBV28
TGTGCCAGCAGACAACCCGGGGTAGCGGGCGAGCAGTACTTC
CASRQPGVAGEQYF
>NA|NA|TRBJ2-7|TRBV5-1
TGCGCCAGCAGCGGACTCCAGGGAGGGGGAACGAGTGTGCAGTACTTC
CASSGLQGGGTSVQYF
>NA|NA|TRBJ1-2|TRBV6-5
TGTGCCAGCAGTTCCGACAGGAAACCGGGCTATGGCTACACCTTC
CASSSDRKPGYGYTF
>NA|NA|TRBJ2-7|TRBV30
TGTGCCTGGACCCCGGGGGAGTGGAACTACGAGCAGTACTTC
CAWTPGEWNYEQYF
>NA|TRBD1|TRBJ2-3|TRBV27
TGTGCCAGCAGTTTCCTACAGGGGGAGGTAGATACGCAGTATTTT
CASSFLQGEVDTQYF
>NA|TRBD2|TRBJ2-3|TRBV5-4
TGTGCCAGCAGCTCCGGGACTAGCGGATACACAGATACGCAGTATTTT
CASSSGTSGYTDTQYF
>NA|NA|TRBJ2-5|TRBV5-1
TGCGCCAGCAGCTTACCAGGCCGGGAGACCCAGTACTTC
CASSLPGRETQYF
>NA|NA|TRBJ1-3|TRBV5-1
TGCGCCAGCAGCCCCGCCTTGTCGAGCTCTGGAAACACCATATATTTT
CASSPALSSSGNTIYF
>NA|NA|TRBJ1-1|TRBV6-1
TGTGCCAGCGAATACAGGGCGACTGAAGCTTTCTTT
CASEYRATEAFF
>NA|NA|TRBJ2-5|TRBV6-5
TGTGCCAGCAGTCACCTCCGGGGTCAAGAGACCCAGTACTTC
CASSHLRGQETQYF
>NA|NA|TRBJ2-7|TRBV28
TGTGCCAGCAGCCTTCGCGCACCCTACGAGCAGTACTTC
CASSLRAPYEQYF
>once|NA|TRBJ2-7|TRBV30
TGTGCCTGGAGTTCCCCCCCGCGCGAGCAGTACTTC
CAWSSPPREQYF
>NA|NA|TRBJ1-1|TRBV28
TGTGCCAGCAGTTTCGCCGACAGGCGAGAAGCTTTCTTT
CASSFADRREAFF
>once|NA|TRBJ1-3|TRBV4-1
TGCGCCAGCAGCCATGTGACAGAAATTGGAAACACCATATATTTT
CASSHVTEIGNTIYF
>NA|TRBD1|TRBJ1-1|TRBV7-2
TGTGCCAGCAGCTTAGGGACAGGGGGAGGGACTGAAGCTTTCTTT
CASSLGTGGGTEAFF
>NA|NA|TRBJ2-7|TRBV18
TGTGCCAGCTCACCGGCTCCCCCTAGCGTCTCCTACGAGCAGTACTTC
CASSPAPPSVSYEQYF
>NA|TRBD1|TRBJ1-2|TRBV6-5
TGTGCCAGCAGTCCCGGGACAGCCTTCTATGGCTACACCTTC
CASSPGTAFYGYTF
>NA|NA|TRBJ1-2|TRBV6-1
TGTGCCAGCAGTGAAGCGGTGGGGGGAGACTATGGCTACACCTTC
CASSEAVGGDYGYTF
>once|TRBD1|TRBJ1-5|TRBV7-9
TGTGCCAGCAGCCGATCGACAGGGGGAGGTAGTCAGCCCCAGCATTTT
CASSRSTGGGSQPQHF
>NA|NA|TRBJ2-2|TRBV5-6
TGTGCCAGCAGCTTTACAGGGTCCCGAGGATACACCGGGGAGCTGTTTTTT
CASSFTGSRGYTGELFF
>NA|NA|TRBJ1-1|TRBV19
TGTGCCAGCTCGGTAGTGAACACTGAAGCTTTCTTT
CASSVVNTEAFF
>NA|NA|TRBJ1-1|TRBV30
TGTGCCTGGAGGCTAGCCACCTTAAACACTGAAGCTTTCTTT
CAWRLATLNTEAFF
>NA|NA|TRBJ1-6|TRBV5-4
TGTGCCAGCAGCCCAAATAACAGGGAATACAATAATTCACCCCTCCACTTT
CASSPNNREYNNSPLHF
>NA|NA|TRBJ2-7|TRBV28
TGTGCCAGCAGTTTGTTAGGGGAACAGTACTTC
CASSLLGEQYF
>NA|NA|TRBJ1-5|TRBV7-3
TGTGCCAGCAGCTTAAAGACAGTCTATAGCAATCAGCCCCAGCATTTT
CASSLKTVYSNQPQHF
>NA|TRBD1|TRBJ1-1|TRBV6-5
TGTGCCAGCAGACGACAGGGGATAACTGAAGCTTTCTTT
CASRRQGITEAFF
>NA|NA|TRBJ2-3|TRBV6-6
TGTGCCAGCGCGAGAGGGCTAATGACAGATACGCAGTATTTT
CASARGLMTDTQYF
>NA|NA|TRBJ2-7|TRBV19
TGTGCCAGTAGTATGGACACCACCTACGAGCAGTACTTC
CASSMDTTYEQYF
>NA|TRBD2|TRBJ2-1|TRBV28
TGTGCCAGCAGTTTATCCCCAGGACTAGCGGGCTACAATGAGCAGTTCTTC
CASSLSPGLAGYNEQFF
>NA|TRBD1|TRBJ1-2|TRBV19
TGTGCCAGCCATACAGGGGGTGGCGGCTACACCTTC
CASHTGGGGYTF
>NA|NA|TRBJ2-5|TRBV20-1
TGCAGTGCTCAGTTTCAAGAGACCCAGTACTTC
CSAQFQETQYF
>NA|TRBD1|TRBJ1-1|TRBV7-8
TGTGCCAGCAGCTTAAACAGGGGGAACACTGAAGCTTTCTTT
CASSLNRGNTEAFF
>NA|TRBD1|TRBJ1-1|TRBV5-5
TGTGCCAGCAGCTTGAAGCAGGGGGCATCGACTGAAGCTTTCTTT
CASSLKQGASTEAFF
>NA|NA|TRBJ2-3|TRBV7-3
TGTGCCAGCAGCTTAGGGGGGACAGATACGCAGTATTTT
CASSLGGTDTQYF
>NA|TRBD2|TRBJ2-1|TRBV13
TGTGCCAGCAGCTCTTACCCCCGGACTAGCGGGAGGGCCAAAACAACCTACAATGAGCAGTTCTTC
CASSSYPRTSGRAKTTYNEQFF
>NA|NA|TRBJ1-5|TRBV19
TGTGCCAGTAGTCCTAGCGTTGATCAGCCCCAGCATTTT
CASSPSVDQPQHF
>NA|TRBD1|TRBJ2-7|TRBV5-1
TGCGCCAGCAGCGTAACAGGGGTCTCGAGCGAGCAGTACTTC
CASSVTGVSSEQYF
>NA|NA|TRBJ2-2|TRBV9
TGTGCCAGCACCCTCCGGGTCACCGGGGAGCTGTTTTTT
CASTLRVTGELFF
>NA|NA|TRBJ2-7|TRBV27
TGTGCCAGCAGTTTGCCACCAGGCGAGCAGTACTTC
CASSLPPGEQYF
>NA|TRBD2|TRBJ2-5|TRBV9
TGTGCCAGCAGCGTAGCGGGGAGGGAGGAGACCCAGTACTTC
CASSVAGREETQYF
>NA|NA|TRBJ1-6|TRBV5-1
TGCGCCAGCAGCTTGGAGCCAGGGGATTCACCCCTCCACTTT
CASSLEPGDSPLHF
>NA|NA|TRBJ2-3|TRBV19
TGTGCCAGTATTAAGGGGGGGTTGGAGGATACGCAGTATTTT
CASIKGGLEDTQYF
>NA|TRBD1|TRBJ1-6|TRBV5-6
TGTGCCAGCAGCCCGACAGGGGAATATTCACCCCTCCACTTT
CASSPTGEYSPLHF
>once|TRBD1|TRBJ1-1|TRBV28
TGTGCCAGCAGTCCTTGGGGTTGGGACAGGGTGAACACTGAAGCTTTCTTT
CASSPWGWDRVNTEAFF
>NA|TRBD2|TRBJ2-5|TRBV15
TGTGCCACCCCCCGACTAGCCCCCCAGGAGACCCAGTACTTC
CATPRLAPQETQYF
>few|TRBD2|TRBJ2-1|TRBV7-3
TGTGCCAGCAGCCGGGGACTAGCGGGGACCAATGAGCAGTTCTTC
CASSRGLAGTNEQFF
>NA|TRBD1|TRBJ1-3|TRBV5-6
TGTGCCAGCAGCTCGGGGACAGCCTGGGGGAACACCATATATTTT
CASSSGTAWGNTIYF
>NA|NA|TRBJ1-2|TRBV7-9
TGTGCCAGCAGCTTCCGGGGGAACGGCTACACCTTC
CASSFRGNGYTF
>NA|NA|TRBJ2-7|TRBV27
TGTGCCAGCACGACTAGTGTGGGGGAGCAGTACTTC
CASTTSVGEQYF
>NA|TRBD2|TRBJ2-7|TRBV7-8
TGTGCCAGCAGCGTGGGACTAGCGGCTTACGAGCAGTACTTC
CASSVGLAAYEQYF
>NA|NA|TRBJ1-5|TRBV30
TGTGCCTGGAGCGAGCCAGTCACAGGGTGGATTAGTCAGCCCCAGCATTTT
CAWSEPVTGWISQPQHF
>NA|NA|TRBJ2-7|TRBV23-1
TGCGCCAGAAGGGGGGGGGTAGCACACTACGAGCAGTACTTC
CARRGGVAHYEQYF
>NA|NA|TRBJ2-3|TRBV27
TGTGCCAGCAGTTTTGGGCCTGTAACAGATACGCAGTATTTT
CASSFGPVTDTQYF